Listed here are 10 T cell receptor beta chains from one sample, sequenced in a study of blood T cell repertoires in COVID-19. Generated by immunoSEQ multiplex PCR, the TCRdb table keeps only in-frame clones and is missing some. The sample lists some 220,000 clones, around 89% seen once, with roughly 2.5% in the top ten. The source material was PBMCs or T cells enriched from blood (not recorded which). The receptors shown here come from a woman aged 30 to 39 who had recovered from COVID-19.

The chain is built from TRBV6-5 and TRBJ1-6; D is perhaps TRBD1 (5 bases). The germline V gene encodes CDR1 MNHEY and CDR2 SVGAGI. The V end was cut by 0 bases, the J end by 2 bases, with 8 bases between. There are 16 residues in the CDR3. CDR3 nucleotide sequence: TGTGCCAGCAGTTACTCGACAGCCCCCTATAATTCACCCCTCCACTTT. It is translated as CASSYSTAPYNSPLHF.

J is TRBJ2-7 and V is TRBV2; D remains unclear. The CDR3 contains 15 residues. Germline values: CDR1 SNHLY, CDR2 FYNNEI. With 3 bases removed from V and 0 bases from J, the gap between germline ends came to 12 bases. DNA of the CDR3: TGTGCCAGCAGTGACTCTGACACCAGCTCCTACGAGCAGTACTTC. Translated: CASSDSDTSSYEQYF.

The V and J genes are TRBV6-5 and TRBJ1-5; 7 nucleotides line up with TRBD1. Germline CDR1 is MNHEY and CDR2 is SVGAGI. This CDR3 region has 14 residues. The ends lost 7 bases at V and 4 bases at J; junction bases unmatched: 7. Written as DNA, the CDR3 is TGTGCCAGCAATTGGGACAGACTAAATCAGCCCCAGCATTTT. It specifies CASNWDRLNQPQHF.

The J gene is TRBJ1-5, the V gene TRBV19; TRBD1 is a possible D gene (6 bases). V lost 5 bases, J lost 0 bases, and 11 bases lay in between. The CDR3 extends over 15 amino acids. The germline CDR1 and CDR2 sequences are LNHDA and SQIVND (reference sequence). The CDR3 bases are TGTGCCAGTAGTGGGGGCCCTGATAGCAATCAGCCCCAGCATTTT. It yields the protein CASSGGPDSNQPQHF.

CDR3 bases: TGTGCCAGCAGCGTACCGGACAGGGGGGAGAACACCGGGGAGCTGTTTTTT. Translated, it gives CASSVPDRGENTGELFF. V is TRBV9 and J is TRBJ2-2; 10 bases are shared with TRBD1. V gave up 1 base and J gave up 1 base; unmatched junction bases: 4. This CDR3 region has 17 residues. The germline V gene has CDR1 SGDLS and CDR2 YYNGEE.

The chain has TRBV5-1 and TRBJ1-2, with D uncertain. Germline-derived CDR1 and CDR2 are SGHRS and YFSETQ. The V end was cut by 0 bases, the J end by 4 bases, with 13 bases between. The CDR3 is 15 amino acids. CDR3 region: CASSLAGRSLYGYTF. The CDR3 DNA reads as TGCGCCAGCAGCTTGGCCGGCAGGTCCCTCTATGGCTACACCTTC.

The chain carries TRBV3-1 (or the pseudogene TRBV3-2) and TRBJ1-5; D is uncertain. CDR3 size: 15 residues. The V and J ends lost 4 bases and 3 bases respectively, with 13 bases between them. Per germline, CDR1 LGHDT and CDR2 YNNKEL (reference sequence). The CDR3 here is CASSPVGSYNQPQHF. The CDR3 nucleotides read TGTGCCAGCAGCCCAGTAGGGAGCTACAATCAGCCCCAGCATTTT.

This clone was seen a handful of times. The chain combines TRBV15 with TRBJ2-7; 9 bases align to TRBD1. Germline V CDR1 and CDR2: LNHNV, YYDKDF (reference sequence). This CDR3 has 14 amino acids. The V segment lost 6 bases and the J segment 4 bases; nucleotides outside the gene matches: 7. CDR3 sequence (DNA): TGTGCCACCAGGGCTGGACAGGGGAATTACGAGCAGTACTTC. Amino acids: CATRAGQGNYEQYF.

The chain couples TRBV5-4 to TRBJ2-1, with 7 bases aligning to TRBD1. From germline, CDR1 is SGHNT and CDR2 YYREEE (reference sequence). The CDR3 runs 13 residues. The trim removed 6 bases at V and 5 bases at J, leaving 5 bases unmatched. DNA of the CDR3: TGTGCCAGCAAGGGGACAGTTAACAATGAGCAGTTCTTC. Translated: CASKGTVNNEQFF.

This rearrangement joins TRBV12-3 or TRBV12-4 to TRBJ1-2; D perhaps matches TRBD1 (6 bases). V lost 10 bases and J 7 bases, leaving 19 bases between the germline ends. The CDR3 extends over 13 amino acids. In nucleotides, the CDR3 is TGTGCCACGGATCTTGGGGGGGCAAGTGGCTACACCTTC. Amino acid sequence: CATDLGGASGYTF.